These 11 T cell receptor beta chains share one sample of origin, sequenced in a study of blood T cell repertoires in COVID-19. Method: immunoSEQ multiplex PCR; TCRdb's copy keeps in-frame clones and lacks some. The sample lists about 320,000 clones, 65% to 85% occurring once. The sequenced sample was peripheral blood. Source of these receptors: a woman in her forties or fifties with acute or convalescent COVID-19.

Only a few counts were recorded for this clone. The V call is TRBV4-1, the J call TRBJ2-2; maybe TRBD2 (6 bases). This CDR3 comprises 16 residues. Looked up from germline, CDR1 is MGHRA and CDR2 is YSYEKL. With 4 bases removed from V and 4 bases from J, the gap between germline ends came to 16 bases. The CDR3 here is CASSPQRVLTTGELFF. The CDR3 DNA reads TGCGCCAGCAGCCCCCAGCGGGTTCTAACCACCGGGGAGCTGTTTTTT.

The chain employs TRBV5-4 and TRBJ2-7, with 9 bases matching TRBD2. The CDR3 extends over 17 amino acids. CDR1 SGHNT and CDR2 YYREEE come from the germline V gene (reference sequence). With V trimmed by 4 bases and J by 2 bases, 13 bases remained unmatched. The CDR3 spells CASSPGGEREVPYEQYF. CDR3 coding DNA: TGTGCCAGCAGCCCGGGGGGGGAGCGGGAGGTACCCTACGAGCAGTACTTC.

The table lists this clone with a count of one. The chain links TRBV29-1 to TRBJ2-1; TRBD2 is a possible D gene (5 bases). The V and J ends lost 1 base and 5 bases respectively, with 12 bases between them. Germline V gives CDR1 SQVTM, CDR2 ANQGSEA. This CDR3 is built from 14 residues. The CDR3 region is CSVEGSGGDNEQFF. CDR3 in DNA: TGCAGCGTTGAAGGAAGCGGAGGCGACAATGAGCAGTTCTTC.

The sample holds one count of this clone. The rearrangement uses TRBV5-1 and TRBJ2-2, with 11 bases that match TRBD1. The CDR3 is made up of 16 amino acids. Trimming took 2 bases from V and 6 from J; bases not matched to a gene: 6. CDR1 SGHRS and CDR2 YFSETQ come from the germline V gene. CDR3 residues: CASSLPGQGVAGELFF. The CDR3 DNA follows: TGCGCCAGCAGCTTACCGGGACAGGGGGTTGCCGGGGAGCTGTTTTTT. Looking up the rest from reference TRBV5-1 and TRBJ2-2 gives the full variable domain: KAGVTQTPRYLIKTRGQQVTLSCSPISGHRSVSWYQQTPGQGLQFLFEYFSETQRNKGNFPGRFSGRQFSNSRSEMNVSTLELGDSALYLCASSLPGQGVAGELFFGEGSRLTVL.

In the case of this clone: One base away lies a much larger clone, so this may be a sequencing read error. The J gene is TRBJ1-1, the V gene TRBV3-1 (or the pseudogene TRBV3-2); D remains ambiguous. V was shortened by 2 bases and J by 1 base, with 5 bases between the two germline ends. The germline V gene has CDR1 LGHDT and CDR2 YNNKEL (reference sequence). CDR3 size: 13 residues. The CDR3 DNA follows: TGTGCCAGCAGCCAATCGGGGAACACTGAAGCTTTCTTT. Translation gives CASSQSGNTEAFF.

The chain couples TRBV4-2 to TRBJ2-1; 7 bases agree with TRBD1. This CDR3 is 12 amino acids long. Germline V gene data show CDR1 as LGHNA and CDR2 as YNFKEQ. Trimming took 3 bases from V and 7 from J; bases not matched to a gene: 0. CDR3 sequence reads: CASSQDRNEQFF. Here the CDR3 DNA reads TGTGCCAGCAGCCAGGACAGGAATGAGCAGTTCTTC.

V and J are TRBV6-5 and TRBJ2-5; a possible D gene is TRBD2 (5 bases). V dropped 8 bases and J dropped 8 bases, with 18 bases sitting between them. This CDR3 is built from 13 residues. The V gene's germline CDR1 is MNHEY and CDR2 SVGAGI. CDR3 sequence (DNA): TGTGCCAGCGGGCGGTCTACGTCGGGAACCCAGTACTTC. Encoded protein: CASGRSTSGTQYF.

The chain recombines TRBV24-1 with TRBJ2-7, with D tentatively TRBD2 (6 bases). The CDR3 runs 13 residues. The V end was cut by 4 bases, the J end by 0 bases, with 6 bases between. Germline-derived CDR1 and CDR2 are KGHDR and SFDVKD. Written as DNA, the CDR3 is TGTGCCACCAGTGACGGGAGCTCCTACGAGCAGTACGTC. Translation gives CATSDGSSYEQYV.

This clone was counted only a few times. The rearrangement links TRBV5-1 to TRBJ2-2; D may be TRBD2 (5 bases). The CDR3 consists of 13 residues. The V gene lost 7 bases and the J gene lost 3 bases, with 10 bases spanning the gap. Germline-derived CDR1 and CDR2 are SGHRS and YFSETQ. CDR3 sequence: CASGRGDTGELFF. In nucleotides, the CDR3 is TGCGCCAGCGGACGGGGTGACACCGGGGAGCTGTTTTTT.

The CDR3 sequence: CASVAPGVGANVLTF. The CDR3 nucleotides are TGTGCCAGTGTCGCCCCGGGGGTTGGGGCCAACGTCCTGACTTTC. The chain couples TRBV2 to TRBJ2-6; D is perhaps TRBD2 (6 bases). In germline, CDR1 is SNHLY, CDR2 FYNNEI. V lost 9 bases and J lost 3, with 15 bases in between. The CDR3 sequence is 15 residues long.

J is TRBJ2-1 and V is TRBV7-9; the match to TRBD2 covers 11 bases. This CDR3 has 21 amino acids. Germline CDR1 is SEHNR and CDR2 is FQNEAQ (reference sequence). V shed 5 bases and J 10 bases; nucleotides not matched to a gene: 28. Here the CDR3 reads CASSTRSQGLAGSPTLGEQFF. For the CDR3, the DNA is TGTGCCAGCAGCACCAGATCTCAAGGACTAGCGGGCAGTCCTACCCTCGGGGAGCAGTTCTTC.